The 21 T cell receptor beta chains below come from one sample, sequenced in a study of blood T cell repertoires in COVID-19 (dated by TCRdb to the early 2020s). The library was produced with the immunoSEQ multiplex PCR assay. Entries here come from immuneACCESS through TCRdb and include only in-frame sequences with V and J called. Some clones fail to appear in such tables; in the studies checked, an unresolved V gene covers under half of the shortfall, and the cause of the remainder is unknown. The sample records under 200,000 clones, about nine tenths of which are singletons. The top ten clonotypes cover around 2.1% of the sample. Sequenced: peripheral blood. All receptors come from a young man with acute or convalescent COVID-19.

This chain links TRBV5-1 with TRBJ2-7, with D possibly TRBD1 on 5 matching bases. Trimming took off 0 bases at V and 7 bases at J, with 11 bases between the two ends. The germline V gene has CDR1 SGHRS and CDR2 YFSETQ. The CDR3 has 13 residues. The CDR3 nucleotides are TGCGCCAGCAGCTTGGGACAGTCGAGGGAGCAGTACTTC. Translation gives CASSLGQSREQYF.

The chain uses TRBV6-5 and TRBJ2-3; 8 nucleotides match TRBD2. With 9 bases clipped from V and 4 bases from J, the junction kept 12 bases outside the gene matches. Per the germline V gene, CDR1 is MNHEY and CDR2 is SVGAGI. CDR3 size: 15 residues. As DNA, the CDR3 is TGTGCCAGTGGGGGAAAGGGCGGGAGGTCAGATACGCAGTATTTT. This gives the protein CASGGKGGRSDTQYF.

This chain links TRBV9 with TRBJ2-2, with D hard to call. V lost 0 bases and J 0 bases, leaving 12 bases between the germline ends. In germline, CDR1 is SGDLS, CDR2 YYNGEE. This CDR3 is 17 amino acids long. The CDR3 nucleotides read TGTGCCAGCAGCGTAGTAGGCGGCGGTTCGAACACCGGGGAGCTGTTTTTT. Translating it yields CASSVVGGGSNTGELFF.

This clone was observed a handful of times. The J gene is TRBJ2-1, the V gene TRBV28; 8 positions agree with TRBD1. The CDR3 spans 16 residues. Germline V gene lookup returns CDR1 MDHEN and CDR2 SYDVKM. Unmatched junction bases numbered 6, after V lost 2 bases and J lost 3 bases. The CDR3 spells CASSLPGQADYNEQFF. For the CDR3, the DNA is TGTGCCAGCAGTTTACCGGGACAGGCCGACTACAATGAGCAGTTCTTC.

The chain carries TRBV19 and TRBJ1-5; no definite D call. The CDR3 has 14 amino acids. V was cut by 1 base and J by 4 bases, with 8 bases left in between. Germline assignment: CDR1 LNHDA and CDR2 SQIVND (reference sequence). The CDR3 sequence: CASSIGTANQPQHF. The DNA for the CDR3 is TGTGCCAGTAGTATAGGTACTGCGAATCAGCCCCAGCATTTT.

The chain links TRBV7-2 to TRBJ1-6, with TRBD1 matching 7 bases. The CDR3 totals 14 residues. J lost 8 bases, V lost 3 bases, and 4 bases had no gene match. Germline values: CDR1 SGHTA, CDR2 FQGNSA. CDR3 sequence: CASSFTGVDSPLHF. DNA of the CDR3: TGTGCCAGCAGCTTTACAGGGGTAGATTCACCCCTCCACTTT. The full variable domain, its missing parts supplied by reference TRBV7-2 and TRBJ1-6, is GAGVSQSPSNKVTEKGKDVELRCDPISGHTALYWYRQSLGQGLEFLIYFQGNSAPDKSGLPSDRFSAERTGGSVSTLTIQRTQQEDSAVYLCASSFTGVDSPLHFGNGTRLTVT.

V is TRBV6-1 and J is TRBJ1-6; 8 bases fit TRBD1. V was pared by 1 base and J by 3 bases, with 11 bases of the junction left unmatched. Germline V gene lookup returns CDR1 MNHNS and CDR2 SASEGT. The CDR3 consists of 19 residues. Written as DNA, the CDR3 is TGTGCCAGCAGTGAAGACCCGGTGGCACAGGGGGTCTATAATTCACCCCTCCACTTT. Protein product: CASSEDPVAQGVYNSPLHF.

CDR3 nucleotides: TGTGCCAGCAGATCCACCACTAGCGGGATTTCCTACGAGCAGTACTTC. Translated: CASRSTTSGISYEQYF. The gene calls are TRBV6-6 and TRBJ2-7, with 10 bases aligning to TRBD2. Germline trimming cut 6 bases from V and 1 base from J; bases unmatched to any gene: 9. The CDR3 has 16 amino acids. The V gene's germline CDR1 is MNHNY and CDR2 SVGAGI (reference sequence).

The CDR3 DNA sequence: TGTGCCAGCAGTCCGACTGTTCCCTCTATTTATGGCTACACCTTC. Residues: CASSPTVPSIYGYTF. The gene calls are TRBV6-5 and TRBJ1-2; the D is unclear. This CDR3 comprises 15 residues. Germline CDR1 reads MNHEY; CDR2 reads SVGAGI. Trimming removed 5 bases at V and 5 bases at J, with 18 bases between.

The chain employs TRBV7-9 and TRBJ1-4, with D possibly TRBD1 on 5 matching bases. V was cut by 4 bases and J by 2 bases, with 14 bases left in between. The germline CDR1 and CDR2 sequences are SEHNR and FQNEAQ (reference sequence). The CDR3 contains 16 residues. DNA of the CDR3: TGTGCCAGCAGCTCCAGGGAAGTTTCGACTAATGAAAAACTGTTTTTT. Encoded protein: CASSSREVSTNEKLFF. The complete variable domain, with remaining parts taken from reference TRBV7-9 and TRBJ1-4, reads DTGVSQNPRHKITKRGQNVTFRCDPISEHNRLYWYRQTLGQGPEFLTYFQNEAQLEKSRLLSDRFSAERPKGSFSTLEIQRTEQGDSAMYLCASSSREVSTNEKLFFGSGTQLSVL.

The chain recombines TRBV7-9 with TRBJ1-1; maybe TRBD1 (5 bases). V was trimmed by 5 bases and J by 9 bases, leaving 16 bases between them. In germline, CDR1 is SEHNR, CDR2 FQNEAQ (reference sequence). The CDR3 runs to 13 residues. The CDR3 DNA reads as TGTGCCAGCAGCGTTTATGCAGGGTATCAAGCTTTCTTT. Amino acids: CASSVYAGYQAFF. Looking up the rest from reference TRBV7-9 and TRBJ1-1 gives the full variable domain: DTGVSQNPRHKITKRGQNVTFRCDPISEHNRLYWYRQTLGQGPEFLTYFQNEAQLEKSRLLSDRFSAERPKGSFSTLEIQRTEQGDSAMYLCASSVYAGYQAFFGQGTRLTVV.

The CDR3 reads CASSSTDRDFGNEKLFF. DNA for the CDR3: TGTGCCAGCAGCTCGACCGACAGGGACTTCGGTAATGAAAAACTGTTTTTT. The chain links TRBV7-9 to TRBJ1-4; 7 nucleotides align to TRBD1. CDR1 is SEHNR and CDR2 is FQNEAQ in the germline V gene (reference sequence). The CDR3 has 17 amino acids. The junction had 12 bases not matched to a gene; V was cut back by 4 bases and J by 4 bases. Based on the CDR3 plus reference TRBV7-9 and TRBJ1-4, the full variable domain is DTGVSQNPRHKITKRGQNVTFRCDPISEHNRLYWYRQTLGQGPEFLTYFQNEAQLEKSRLLSDRFSAERPKGSFSTLEIQRTEQGDSAMYLCASSSTDRDFGNEKLFFGSGTQLSVL.

V gene TRBV19 combines with J gene TRBJ2-3; 9 nucleotides match TRBD2. The CDR3 extends over 15 amino acids. After removal of 1 base from V and 4 bases from J, the junction contained 3 bases not matched to a gene. The germline gives CDR1 LNHDA, CDR2 SQIVND (reference sequence). CDR3 sequence reads: CASSIGRGGSDTQYF. The CDR3 coding sequence is TGTGCCAGTAGTATAGGGCGGGGGGGCTCAGATACGCAGTATTTT.

The chain carries TRBV19 and TRBJ2-7; D not certain. Per the germline V gene, CDR1 is LNHDA and CDR2 is SQIVND (reference sequence). Trimming took 5 bases from V and 0 from J, leaving 11 bases between them. This CDR3 spans 14 amino acids. The CDR3 sequence: CASSEQLGSYEQYF. The CDR3, as DNA: TGTGCCAGTAGTGAGCAACTCGGCTCCTACGAGCAGTACTTC.

The chain uses TRBV6-5 and TRBJ1-1; D unclear. CDR1 MNHEY and CDR2 SVGAGI come from the germline V gene. V shed 4 bases and J shed 6 bases, with 15 bases lying between them. The CDR3 contains 14 residues. CDR3 sequence reads: CASSSFGRGSEAFF. CDR3 in DNA: TGTGCCAGCAGTTCCTTTGGGAGAGGTTCTGAAGCTTTCTTT.

The rearrangement joins TRBV5-6 to TRBJ2-1, with 8 bases that match TRBD2. Germline CDR1 is SGHDT and CDR2 is YYEEEE. V gave up 4 bases and J gave up 7 bases; unmatched junction bases: 16. The CDR3 consists of 17 residues. CDR3 sequence: CASSLLSGYREGNEQFF. CDR3 sequence (DNA): TGTGCCAGCAGCCTCCTTAGTGGTTACCGGGAGGGAAATGAGCAGTTCTTC. The full variable domain, in which reference TRBV5-6 and TRBJ2-1 provide the parts outside the CDR3, is DAGVTQSPTHLIKTRGQQVTLRCSPKSGHDTVSWYQQALGQGPQFIFQYYEEEERQRGNFPDRFSGHQFPNYSSELNVNALLLGDSALYLCASSLLSGYREGNEQFFGPGTRLTVL.

The chain links TRBV5-1 to TRBJ1-1, with TRBD1 as a possible D gene (5 bases). Trimming took off 0 bases at V and 3 bases at J, with 6 bases between the two ends. The CDR3 runs to 13 residues. Germline loops: CDR1 SGHRS, CDR2 YFSETQ. This CDR3 is CASSLGQYTEAFF. The CDR3 coding sequence is TGCGCCAGCAGCTTGGGACAGTACACTGAAGCTTTCTTT.

The genes are TRBV29-1 and TRBJ1-2, with D maybe TRBD1 (6 bases). Germline values: CDR1 SQVTM, CDR2 ANQGSEA. The V end was cut by 8 bases, the J end by 7 bases, with 23 bases between. The CDR3 runs to 14 residues. In DNA form, the CDR3 reads TGCAGCCACCAGTTTGGTGGGCAGGGGAGTGGCTACACCTTC. Protein sequence: CSHQFGGQGSGYTF.

V is TRBV4-1 and J is TRBJ1-1; no definite D call. Germline lookup yields CDR1 MGHRA and CDR2 YSYEKL. Trimming stripped 6 bases from V and 4 bases from J, with 15 bases between. This CDR3 region has 14 residues. The CDR3: CASRPLRGGTEAFF. DNA of the CDR3: TGCGCCAGCAGACCCCTTCGGGGAGGCACTGAAGCTTTCTTT.

The chain uses TRBV5-4 and TRBJ2-5; 7 nucleotides agree with TRBD1. Germline V gene lookup returns CDR1 SGHNT and CDR2 YYREEE (reference sequence). With V trimmed by 3 bases and J by 4 bases, 6 bases remained unmatched. This CDR3 region has 14 residues. Here the CDR3 reads CASSSMTGRETQYF. CDR3 bases: TGTGCCAGCAGCTCTATGACAGGGAGAGAGACCCAGTACTTC.

The gene calls are TRBV18 and TRBJ1-2; 9 bases align to TRBD1. The CDR3 runs to 14 residues. V lost 2 bases to trimming and J lost 3 bases; unmatched junction nucleotides: 1. The germline CDR1 and CDR2 sequences are KGHSH and LQKENI. Here the CDR3 DNA reads TGTGCCAGCTCACCAAGGACAGGGGACTATGGCTACACCTTC. Amino acid sequence: CASSPRTGDYGYTF.